Presented here are 32 T cell receptor beta chains from one specimen sequenced in a study of cytomegalovirus exposure and HLA in healthy donors (dated by TCRdb to 2016 to 2017). Library preparation used the immunoSEQ multiplex PCR assay. A mixture of 60 forward primers for TCR Vbeta segments and 13 reverse primers for TCR Jbeta segments was used in the multiplex PCR. TCRdb stores this immuneACCESS table with in-frame sequences only. Part of the clones is absent; in the studies checked, under half of the shortfall reflects unresolved V genes, and no reason is known for the rest. The sample yields 150,000 to 200,000 clones; under 85% were counted once. Jointly, the top ten make up around 5% of the sample. The sample was PBMCs. The receptor source for this set is a man in his late teens or twenties in good health and CMV-seronegative.

This chain links TRBV5-1 with TRBJ1-2; 10 nucleotides line up with TRBD1. V trimming: 0 bases; J trimming: 8 bases; junction bases outside the gene matches: 13. Germline CDR1 reads SGHRS; CDR2 reads YFSETQ. The CDR3 totals 17 residues. The CDR3 bases are TGCGCCAGCAGCTTGGACGGGACAGGGGATGGATTTTGGGGCTACACCTTC. Amino acids: CASSLDGTGDGFWGYTF.

This clone was observed once. This chain links TRBV15 with TRBJ1-4; the match to TRBD1 covers 7 bases. With V trimmed by 3 bases and J by 7 bases, 2 bases remained unmatched. Germline V gives CDR1 LNHNV, CDR2 YYDKDF (reference sequence). This CDR3 is built from 13 residues. The CDR3 spells CATSSRDSEKLFF. CDR3 sequence (DNA): TGTGCCACCAGCAGCCGGGACAGTGAAAAACTGTTTTTT.

This rearrangement joins TRBV27 to TRBJ2-3; D not resolved. Germline V CDR1 and CDR2: MNHEY, SMNVEV (reference sequence). The CDR3 covers 14 residues. The V end lost 6 bases, the J end lost 14 bases, and 24 bases lay between the germline ends. This CDR3 reads CASRHAVLGGVRYF. In DNA form, the CDR3 reads TGTGCCAGCAGGCACGCCGTCCTTGGCGGAGTCAGGTATTTT.

This clone appeared once. The chain links TRBV2 to TRBJ2-7; D might be TRBD1 (6 bases). The CDR3 covers 13 residues. Germline-derived CDR1 and CDR2 are SNHLY and FYNNEI. Deletions cut 8 bases from V and 3 bases from J, with 14 bases between. The CDR3 spells CASGHGRGYEQYF. Written as DNA, the CDR3 is TGTGCCAGCGGCCACGGCAGGGGCTACGAGCAGTACTTC.

This clone was observed a few times. The genes are TRBV6-1 and TRBJ2-1; TRBD1 matches at 11 bases. This CDR3 region has 15 residues. V was clipped by 7 bases and J by 6 bases; unmatched bases: 8. Looked up from germline, CDR1 is MNHNS and CDR2 is SASEGT. CDR3 sequence: CASNTPGQGGNEQFF. As DNA, the CDR3 is TGTGCCAGCAATACCCCGGGACAGGGGGGCAATGAGCAGTTCTTC.

The chain couples TRBV4-3 to TRBJ2-1, with TRBD1 matching over 7 bases. CDR1 is LGHNA, CDR2 YSLEER, per germline. The CDR3 has 16 amino acids. V lost 3 bases, J lost 0 bases, and 5 bases stayed unmatched. The CDR3 loop is CASSHDRASSYNEQFF. The DNA of the CDR3 is TGCGCCAGCAGCCACGACAGGGCTAGCTCCTACAATGAGCAGTTCTTC.

The chain combines TRBV7-9 with TRBJ2-1; the D gene is possibly TRBD2 (6 bases). Germline V gene sequence: CDR1 SEHNR, CDR2 FQNEAQ (reference sequence). V lost 5 bases and J 0 bases, leaving 17 bases between the germline ends. The CDR3 totals 17 residues. The CDR3 protein is CASSPLARGSSYNEQFF. In DNA, the CDR3 is TGTGCCAGCAGCCCCCTGGCCCGGGGGAGCTCCTACAATGAGCAGTTCTTC. The complete variable domain, with remaining parts taken from reference TRBV7-9 and TRBJ2-1, reads DTGVSQNPRHKITKRGQNVTFRCDPISEHNRLYWYRQTLGQGPEFLTYFQNEAQLEKSRLLSDRFSAERPKGSFSTLEIQRTEQGDSAMYLCASSPLARGSSYNEQFFGPGTRLTVL.

The CDR3 region has the DNA TGTGCCAGCAGCCCCTTCTACTACGAGCAGTACTTC. It yields the protein CASSPFYYEQYF. This sequence joins TRBV11-2 and TRBJ2-7, with D unresolved. The CDR3 covers 12 residues. V gave up 5 bases and J gave up 3 bases, with 8 bases separating them. Germline V gene sequence: CDR1 SGHAT, CDR2 FQNNGV.

This chain joins TRBV7-2 and TRBJ2-7, with 9 bases fitting TRBD1. In germline, CDR1 is SGHTA, CDR2 FQGNSA. Trimming removed 3 bases from V and 7 bases from J; junction bases left unmatched: 10. This CDR3 is 15 amino acids long. The CDR3, as DNA: TGTGCCAGCAGCTTGGCTGTACAGGGGGCGGGGGAGCAGTACTTC. Its protein product is CASSLAVQGAGEQYF.

The chain links TRBV9 to TRBJ2-1; 9 bases line up with TRBD1. Germline assignment: CDR1 SGDLS and CDR2 YYNGEE. The junction had 13 bases not matched to a gene; V was cut back by 3 bases and J by 15 bases. The CDR3 length is 14 residues. The CDR3 DNA follows: TGTGCCAGCAGCGCCTTCACCGGGACAGGGAATCGGTTCTTC. Residues: CASSAFTGTGNRFF.

The chain employs TRBV2 and TRBJ1-3; weak D call: TRBD1 (5 bases). V dropped 4 bases and J dropped 0 bases, with 13 bases sitting between them. CDR1 is SNHLY, CDR2 FYNNEI, per germline. This CDR3 has 16 residues. CDR3 sequence reads: CASSAFDRTSGNTIYF. The CDR3 coding sequence is TGTGCCAGCAGTGCTTTTGACAGAACCTCTGGAAACACCATATATTTT.

This chain links TRBV27 with TRBJ1-5; D gene unclear. V lost 3 bases, J lost 3 bases, and 6 bases lay in between. This CDR3 is built from 13 residues. The germline V gene has CDR1 MNHEY and CDR2 SMNVEV (reference sequence). The CDR3 bases are TGTGCCAGCAGTTTGAGTCACAATCAGCCCCAGCATTTT. Its protein is CASSLSHNQPQHF.

The CDR3 DNA follows: TGTGCCAGCAGCGCACAGGGGGCTGGTGAAGCTTTCTTT. It specifies CASSAQGAGEAFF. The J gene is TRBJ1-1, the V gene TRBV11-2; 9 bases match TRBD1. The ends lost 5 bases at V and 7 bases at J; junction bases unmatched: 5. Germline assignment: CDR1 SGHAT and CDR2 FQNNGV. CDR3 size: 13 residues.

The V call is TRBV7-8, the J call TRBJ1-1, with D perhaps matching TRBD1 (5 bases). The ends were cut back, 1 base at V and 5 bases at J, with 23 bases in the middle. This CDR3 spans 18 amino acids. Looked up from germline, CDR1 is SGHVS and CDR2 is FQNEAQ. CDR3 residues: CASSLGRIIGARSTEAFF. DNA for the CDR3: TGTGCCAGCAGCTTAGGTAGAATTATAGGGGCGAGGTCGACTGAAGCTTTCTTT.

The rearrangement links TRBV6-5 to TRBJ1-2; D possibly corresponds to TRBD1 (5 bases). The CDR3 is made up of 12 amino acids. V was shortened by 0 bases and J by 8 bases, with 7 bases between the two germline ends. In germline, CDR1 is MNHEY, CDR2 SVGAGI. CDR3 residues: CASSYSGGGYTF. The CDR3 DNA reads TGTGCCAGCAGTTACTCCGGGGGAGGCTACACCTTC.

J is TRBJ1-3 and V is TRBV6-4; weak D call: TRBD1 (5 bases). The CDR3 consists of 15 residues. V was cut by 8 bases and J by 6 bases, with 20 bases left in between. Per germline, CDR1 MRHNA and CDR2 SNTAGT. CDR3 sequence: CASHIEDNQKNTIYF. DNA of the CDR3: TGTGCCAGCCATATCGAGGACAATCAGAAAAACACCATATATTTT.

This chain joins TRBV19 and TRBJ2-1, with TRBD1 identical over 8 bases. In germline, CDR1 is LNHDA, CDR2 SQIVND (reference sequence). The ends lost 3 bases at V and 6 bases at J; junction bases unmatched: 10. There are 16 residues in the CDR3. In nucleotides, the CDR3 is TGTGCCAGTAGTATCCAGGCAGGGGGCGTAGTCAATGAGCAGTTCTTC. Protein product: CASSIQAGGVVNEQFF.

CDR3 loop: CASSFKQGPAYNEQFF. The CDR3 coding sequence is TGCGCCAGCAGCTTCAAACAGGGTCCGGCCTACAATGAGCAGTTCTTC. The chain combines TRBV5-1 with TRBJ2-1, with D possibly being TRBD1 (6 bases). V was shortened by 2 bases and J by 2 bases, with 14 bases between the two germline ends. The CDR3 has 16 amino acids. Germline V gives CDR1 SGHRS, CDR2 YFSETQ.

V and J are TRBV5-1 and TRBJ1-6, with 7 nucleotides matching TRBD1. V trimming: 0 bases; J trimming: 10 bases; junction bases outside the gene matches: 4. The CDR3 length is 14 residues. Germline V gene lookup returns CDR1 SGHRS and CDR2 YFSETQ. For the CDR3, the DNA is TGCGCCAGCAGCTTGGACAGGGGCAGCTCACCCCTCCACTTT. It codes for CASSLDRGSSPLHF.

The CDR3, as DNA: TGTGCCAGCAGTGAACCCAACAGGGGGGGTTCACCCCTCCACTTT. This gives the protein CASSEPNRGGSPLHF. The chain couples TRBV25-1 to TRBJ1-6, with 8 nucleotides matching TRBD1. Trimming at V came to 2 bases and at J to 9 bases, leaving 6 bases not matched to a gene. CDR3 length: 15 amino acids. Germline V gene lookup returns CDR1 MGHDK and CDR2 SYGVNS.

The gene calls are TRBV7-9 and TRBJ2-5; tentative D call: TRBD2 (5 bases). The CDR3 is made up of 12 amino acids. Trimming stripped 5 bases from V and 7 bases from J, with 11 bases between. The germline V gene encodes CDR1 SEHNR and CDR2 FQNEAQ (reference sequence). The DNA of the CDR3 is TGTGCCAGCAGCCCCTCGGGGTGGACCCAGTACTTC. This gives the protein CASSPSGWTQYF.

The rearrangement joins TRBV6-4 to TRBJ2-1; 11 nucleotides align to TRBD2. V lost 4 bases to trimming and J lost 6 bases; unmatched junction nucleotides: 2. The CDR3 length is 14 residues. CDR1 and CDR2 from the germline V gene are MRHNA and SNTAGT. The CDR3: CASSAGTSGNEQFF. As DNA, the CDR3 is TGTGCCAGCAGTGCCGGGACTAGCGGCAATGAGCAGTTCTTC.

The J gene is TRBJ2-7, the V gene TRBV14, with D hard to call. The CDR3 has 13 residues. With 4 bases removed from V and 1 base from J, the gap between germline ends came to 8 bases. Per germline, CDR1 SGHDN and CDR2 FVKESK. The CDR3 loop is CASSRVTSYEQYF. In DNA form, the CDR3 reads TGTGCCAGCAGCCGAGTAACGTCCTACGAGCAGTACTTC.

This sequence joins TRBV7-9 and TRBJ1-1; TRBD1 aligns across 9 bases. Germline CDR1 reads SEHNR; CDR2 reads FQNEAQ (reference sequence). Trimming removed 5 bases from V and 0 bases from J; junction bases left unmatched: 7. The CDR3 is made up of 16 amino acids. CDR3 amino acids: CASSPGQGLLNTEAFF. The CDR3, as DNA: TGTGCCAGCAGCCCTGGACAGGGGCTATTGAACACTGAAGCTTTCTTT.

The rearrangement uses TRBV30 and TRBJ1-5; TRBD1 might be the D (5 bases). This CDR3 has 13 residues. Trimming cost V 5 bases and J 0 bases, with 8 bases left between them. Germline CDR1 reads GTSNPN; CDR2 reads SVGIG (reference sequence). CDR3 DNA: TGTGCCTGGGCAGGACATAGCAATCAGCCCCAGCATTTT. It translates to CAWAGHSNQPQHF.

J is TRBJ1-2 and V is TRBV2, with D perhaps TRBD1 (6 bases). CDR1 and CDR2 (germline): SNHLY, FYNNEI. Trimming stripped 3 bases from V and 6 bases from J, with 11 bases between. The CDR3 has 13 amino acids. CDR3 coding DNA: TGTGCCAGCAGTGAGGGCGGGGGCGATGGCTACACCTTC. Translation: CASSEGGGDGYTF.

The rearrangement joins TRBV19 to TRBJ2-3; 8 bases fit TRBD2. The length of the CDR3 is 14 residues. CDR1 is LNHDA and CDR2 is SQIVND in the germline V gene (reference sequence). V was clipped by 7 bases and J by 5 bases; unmatched bases: 8. This chain's CDR3 is CASTRASGGDTQYF. CDR3 in DNA: TGTGCCAGTACCCGTGCGAGCGGGGGAGATACGCAGTATTTT.

The rearrangement uses TRBV10-2 and TRBJ1-1; D possibly corresponds to TRBD1 (5 bases). This CDR3 has 13 residues. The germline V gene has CDR1 WSHSY and CDR2 SAAADI. Trimming pared 4 bases from V and 3 bases from J, leaving 9 bases between. The CDR3 region is CASSVTVYTEAFF. CDR3 nucleotide sequence: TGCGCCAGCAGTGTGACAGTCTACACTGAAGCTTTCTTT.

The CDR3 DNA sequence: TGTGCCAGTAGTATTGGCTGGGCGGGGAATGAAAAACTGTTTTTT. Protein product: CASSIGWAGNEKLFF. The V gene is TRBV19, the J gene TRBJ1-4; D unresolved. V gave up 3 bases and J gave up 5 bases, with 13 bases separating them. The CDR3 runs 15 residues. Germline CDR1 and CDR2: LNHDA and SQIVND (reference sequence). The full variable domain, completed using reference TRBV19 and TRBJ1-4, is DGGITQSPKYLFRKEGQNVTLSCEQNLNHDAMYWYRQDPGQGLRLIYYSQIVNDFQKGDIAEGYSVSREKKESFPLTVTSAQKNPTAFYLCASSIGWAGNEKLFFGSGTQLSVL.

J is TRBJ2-1 and V is TRBV9; possible D gene TRBD2, 6 bases. The CDR3 runs 16 residues. V was cut by 2 bases and J by 6 bases, with 18 bases left in between. CDR1 is SGDLS and CDR2 is YYNGEE in the germline V gene. The CDR3 loop is CASSVRRASAPNEQFF. The CDR3 nucleotides read TGTGCCAGCAGCGTCCGACGGGCTAGCGCCCCCAATGAGCAGTTCTTC.

The rearrangement joins TRBV15 to TRBJ2-3, with 9 bases identical to TRBD2. V was pared by 3 bases and J by 4 bases, with 8 bases of the junction left unmatched. CDR3 length: 16 residues. Germline values: CDR1 LNHNV, CDR2 YYDKDF (reference sequence). CDR3 DNA sequence: TGTGCCACCAGCAGGAGGAGCGGGGGGTACTCAGATACGCAGTATTTT. Translating it yields CATSRRSGGYSDTQYF. The full variable domain, its missing parts supplied by reference TRBV15 and TRBJ2-3, is DAMVIQNPRYQVTQFGKPVTLSCSQTLNHNVMYWYQQKSSQAPKLLFHYYDKDFNNEADTPDNFQSRRPNTSFCFLDIRSPGLGDTAMYLCATSRRSGGYSDTQYFGPGTRLTVL.

The chain carries TRBV4-2 and TRBJ2-1; 12 bases are shared with TRBD2. The V segment lost 3 bases and the J segment 1 base; nucleotides outside the gene matches: 13. This CDR3 has 20 amino acids. CDR1 and CDR2 from the germline V gene are LGHNA and YNFKEQ. The CDR3 loop reads CASSQGVLAGGRGSYNEQFF. CDR3 in DNA: TGTGCCAGCAGCCAGGGTGTGCTAGCGGGGGGGCGGGGGTCCTACAATGAGCAGTTCTTC.